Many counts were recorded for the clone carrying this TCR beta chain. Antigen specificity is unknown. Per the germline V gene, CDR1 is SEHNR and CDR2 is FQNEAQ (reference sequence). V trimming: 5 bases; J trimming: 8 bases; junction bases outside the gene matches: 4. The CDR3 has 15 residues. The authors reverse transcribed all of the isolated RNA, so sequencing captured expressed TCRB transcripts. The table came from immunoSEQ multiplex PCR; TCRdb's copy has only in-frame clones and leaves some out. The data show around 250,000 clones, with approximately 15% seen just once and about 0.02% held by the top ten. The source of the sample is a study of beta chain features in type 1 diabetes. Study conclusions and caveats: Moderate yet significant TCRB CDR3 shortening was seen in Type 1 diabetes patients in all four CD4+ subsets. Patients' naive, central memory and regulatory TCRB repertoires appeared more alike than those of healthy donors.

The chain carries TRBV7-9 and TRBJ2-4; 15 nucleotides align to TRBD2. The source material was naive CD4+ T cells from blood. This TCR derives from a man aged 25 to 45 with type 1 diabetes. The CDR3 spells CASSEGLAGGYIQYF. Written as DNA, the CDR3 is TGTGCCAGCAGCGAGGGACTAGCGGGAGGATACATTCAGTACTTC.